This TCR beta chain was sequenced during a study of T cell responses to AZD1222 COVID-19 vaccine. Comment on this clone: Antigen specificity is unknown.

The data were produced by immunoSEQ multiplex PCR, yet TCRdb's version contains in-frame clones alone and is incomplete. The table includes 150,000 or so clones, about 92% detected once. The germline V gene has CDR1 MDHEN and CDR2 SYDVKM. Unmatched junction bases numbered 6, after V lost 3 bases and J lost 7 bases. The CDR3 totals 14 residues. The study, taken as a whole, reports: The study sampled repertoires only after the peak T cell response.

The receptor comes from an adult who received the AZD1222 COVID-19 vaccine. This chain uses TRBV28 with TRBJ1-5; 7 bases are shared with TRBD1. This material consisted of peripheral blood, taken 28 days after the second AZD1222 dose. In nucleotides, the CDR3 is TGTGCCAGCAGTTTTTTACAGGGGATCCAGCCCCAGCATTTT. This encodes CASSFLQGIQPQHF.